This TCR beta chain originates from a study of cytomegalovirus exposure and HLA in healthy donors. In the PCR, 60 Vbeta and 13 Jbeta primers were used. Data came from immunoSEQ multiplex PCR; TCRdb stores just in-frame clones and leaves some out. The repertoire holds 150,000 to 200,000 clones, with 65% to 70% as singletons. The germline CDR1 and CDR2 sequences are LNHDA and SQIVND (reference sequence). The V gene end was trimmed by 2 bases and the J gene end by 0 bases; junction bases not matched to a gene: 1. The CDR3 runs 15 residues. This sequence joins TRBV19 and TRBJ2-1; 7 bases are shared with TRBD1. Source material: PBMCs. The sequence derives from a woman aged 18-29 years in good health and CMV-seropositive. The CDR3 nucleotides are TGTGCCAGTAGTATAAGGGGGCTCTCCTACAATGAGCAGTTCTTC. It codes for CASSIRGLSYNEQFF.